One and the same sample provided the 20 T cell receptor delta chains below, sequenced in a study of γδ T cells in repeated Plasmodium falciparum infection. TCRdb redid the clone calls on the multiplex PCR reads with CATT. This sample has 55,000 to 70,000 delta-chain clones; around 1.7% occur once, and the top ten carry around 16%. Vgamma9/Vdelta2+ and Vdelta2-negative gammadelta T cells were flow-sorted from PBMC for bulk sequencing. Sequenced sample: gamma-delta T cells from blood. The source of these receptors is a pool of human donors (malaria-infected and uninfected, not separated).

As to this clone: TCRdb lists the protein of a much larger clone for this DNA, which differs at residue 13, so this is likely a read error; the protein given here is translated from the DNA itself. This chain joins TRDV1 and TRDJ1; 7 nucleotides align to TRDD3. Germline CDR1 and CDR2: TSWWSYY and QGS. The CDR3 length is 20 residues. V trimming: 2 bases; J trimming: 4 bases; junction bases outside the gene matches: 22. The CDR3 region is CALGEYRMGDEVIPFDKLIF. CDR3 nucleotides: TGTGCTCTTGGGGAATACAGGATGGGGGACGAAGTAATACCCTTCGATAAACTCATCTTT.

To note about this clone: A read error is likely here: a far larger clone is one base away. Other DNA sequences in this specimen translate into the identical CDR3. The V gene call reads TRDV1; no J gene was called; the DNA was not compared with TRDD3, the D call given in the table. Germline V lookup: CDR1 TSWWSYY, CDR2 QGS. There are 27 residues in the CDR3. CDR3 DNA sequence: TGTGCTCTTGGGGTCCTCACTACCTACCGTGCGTGGCGGATAGACGGAATAACCTCCTGGGACACCCGACAGATGTTCTTC. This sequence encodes CALGVLTTYRAWRIDGITSWDTRQMFF.

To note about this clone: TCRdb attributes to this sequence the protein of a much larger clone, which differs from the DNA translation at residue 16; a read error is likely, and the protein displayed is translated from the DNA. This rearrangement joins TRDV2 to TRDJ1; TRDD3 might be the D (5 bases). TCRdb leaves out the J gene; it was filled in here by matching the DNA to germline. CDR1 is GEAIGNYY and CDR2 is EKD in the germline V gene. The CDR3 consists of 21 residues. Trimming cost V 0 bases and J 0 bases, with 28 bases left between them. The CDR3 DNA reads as TGTGCCTGTGACACCGATGACGGGGGGTGGATCGACCCCCCCGACACCGATAAACTCATCTTT. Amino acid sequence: CACDTDDGGWIDPPDTDKLIF.

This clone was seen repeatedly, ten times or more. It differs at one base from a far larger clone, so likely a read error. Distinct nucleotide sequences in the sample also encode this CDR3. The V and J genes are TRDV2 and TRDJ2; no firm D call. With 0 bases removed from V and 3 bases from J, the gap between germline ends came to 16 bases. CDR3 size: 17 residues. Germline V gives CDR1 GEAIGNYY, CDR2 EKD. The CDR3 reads CACDTVLGTNLTAQLFF. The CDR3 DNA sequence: TGTGCCTGTGACACCGTACTAGGAACGAACCTGACAGCACAACTCTTCTTT.

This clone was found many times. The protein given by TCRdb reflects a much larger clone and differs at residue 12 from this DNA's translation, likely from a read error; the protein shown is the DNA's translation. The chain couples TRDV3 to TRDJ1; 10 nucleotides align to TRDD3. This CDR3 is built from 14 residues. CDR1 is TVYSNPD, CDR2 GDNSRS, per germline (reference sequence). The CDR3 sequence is CAFTGGYGTDKPIF. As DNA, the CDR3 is TGTGCCTTTACCGGGGGATACGGAACCGATAAACCCATCTTT.

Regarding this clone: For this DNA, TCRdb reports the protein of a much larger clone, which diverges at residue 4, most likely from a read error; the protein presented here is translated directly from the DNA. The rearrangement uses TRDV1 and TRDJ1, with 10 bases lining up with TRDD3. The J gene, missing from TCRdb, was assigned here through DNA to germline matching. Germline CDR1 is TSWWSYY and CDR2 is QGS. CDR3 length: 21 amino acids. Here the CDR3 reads CALEEHLAGTGGSLYTDKLIF. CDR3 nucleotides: TGTGCTCTTGAGGAACACCTCGCGGGCACTGGGGGATCCCTGTACACCGATAAACTCATCTTT.

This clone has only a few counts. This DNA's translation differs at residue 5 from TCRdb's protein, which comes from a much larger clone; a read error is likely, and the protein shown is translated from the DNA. The CDR3 DNA is TGTGCCTTTGTAGTTGGGCCGAAGAGGGTCATCTTT. Its translation is CAFVVGPKRVIF. There is no J gene call, but TRDV3 is given as the V gene. The CDR3 sequence is 12 residues long. Germline-derived CDR1 and CDR2 are TVYSNPD and GDNSRS (reference sequence).

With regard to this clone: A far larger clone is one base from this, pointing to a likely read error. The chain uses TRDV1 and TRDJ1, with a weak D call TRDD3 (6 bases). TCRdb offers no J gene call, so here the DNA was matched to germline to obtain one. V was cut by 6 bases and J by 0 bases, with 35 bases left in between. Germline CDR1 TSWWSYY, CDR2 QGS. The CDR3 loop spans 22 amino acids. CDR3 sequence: CALGDGRVSGFSGEPYTDKLIF. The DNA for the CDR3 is TGTGCTCTTGGAGATGGTAGAGTCTCGGGGTTCTCGGGGGAACCTTACACCGATAAACTCATCTTT.

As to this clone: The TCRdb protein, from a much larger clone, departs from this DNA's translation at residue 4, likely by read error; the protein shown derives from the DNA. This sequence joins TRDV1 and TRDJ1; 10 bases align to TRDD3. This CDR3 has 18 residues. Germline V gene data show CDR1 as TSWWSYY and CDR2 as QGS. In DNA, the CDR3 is TGTGCTCTTAGGGAGCCACTACGTACTGGGGGATCGGGCGGTAAACTCATCTTT. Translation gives CALREPLRTGGSGGKLIF.

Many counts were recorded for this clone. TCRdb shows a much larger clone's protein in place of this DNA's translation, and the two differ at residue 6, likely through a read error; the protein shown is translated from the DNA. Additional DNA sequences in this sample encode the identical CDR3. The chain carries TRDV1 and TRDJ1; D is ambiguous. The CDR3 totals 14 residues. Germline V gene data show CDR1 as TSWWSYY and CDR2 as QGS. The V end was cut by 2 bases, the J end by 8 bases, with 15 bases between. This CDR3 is CALGESDPLLKLIF. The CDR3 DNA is TGTGCTCTTGGGGAATCGGATCCTCTGCTGAAACTCATCTTT.

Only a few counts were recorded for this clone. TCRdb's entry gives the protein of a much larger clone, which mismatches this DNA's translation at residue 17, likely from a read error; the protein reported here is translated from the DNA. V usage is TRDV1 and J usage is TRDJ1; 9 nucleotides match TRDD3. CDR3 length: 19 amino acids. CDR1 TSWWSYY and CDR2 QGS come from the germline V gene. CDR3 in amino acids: CALGPRTPSFWGYADKPIF. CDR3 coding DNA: TGTGCTCTTGGGCCCCGTACACCTTCCTTCTGGGGATACGCCGATAAACCCATCTTT.

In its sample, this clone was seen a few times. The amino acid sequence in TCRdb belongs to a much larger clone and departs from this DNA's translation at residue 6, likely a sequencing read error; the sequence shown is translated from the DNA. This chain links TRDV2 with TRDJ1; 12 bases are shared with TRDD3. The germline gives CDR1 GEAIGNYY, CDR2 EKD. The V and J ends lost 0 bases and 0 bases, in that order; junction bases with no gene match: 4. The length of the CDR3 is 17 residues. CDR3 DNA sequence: TGTGCCTGTGACACCGGGTACTGGGGGATACACACCGATAAACTCATCTTT. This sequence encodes CACDTGYWGIHTDKLIF.

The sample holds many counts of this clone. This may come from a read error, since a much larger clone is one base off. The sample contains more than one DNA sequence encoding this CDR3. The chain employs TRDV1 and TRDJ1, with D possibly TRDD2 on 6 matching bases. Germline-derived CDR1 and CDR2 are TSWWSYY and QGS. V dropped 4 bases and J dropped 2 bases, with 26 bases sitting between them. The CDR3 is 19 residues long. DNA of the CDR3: TGTGCTCTTGGGGTCGCCTTCCGAATCGTATTGGCCCGTACCGATAAACTCATCTTT. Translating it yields CALGVAFRIVLARTDKLIF.

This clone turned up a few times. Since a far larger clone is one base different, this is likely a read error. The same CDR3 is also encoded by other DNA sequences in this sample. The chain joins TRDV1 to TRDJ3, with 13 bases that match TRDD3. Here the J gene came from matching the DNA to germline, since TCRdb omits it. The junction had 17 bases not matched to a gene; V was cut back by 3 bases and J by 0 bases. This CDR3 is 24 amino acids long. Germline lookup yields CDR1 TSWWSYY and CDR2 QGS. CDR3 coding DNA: TGTGCTCTTGGGGAGGAGGAAGGTTACCACTGGGGGATACGGTTCTCCTGGGACACCCGACAGATGTTTTTC. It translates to CALGEEEGYHWGIRFSWDTRQMFF.

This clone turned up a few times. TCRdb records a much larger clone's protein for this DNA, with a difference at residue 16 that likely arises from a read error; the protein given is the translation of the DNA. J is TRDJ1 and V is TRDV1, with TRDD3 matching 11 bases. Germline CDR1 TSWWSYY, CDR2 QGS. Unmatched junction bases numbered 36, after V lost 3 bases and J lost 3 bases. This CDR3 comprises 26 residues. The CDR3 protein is CALGEPGAFLQYWGISPPTKADKLIF. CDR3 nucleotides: TGTGCTCTTGGGGAGCCTGGCGCCTTCCTTCAGTACTGGGGGATATCCCCCCCTACGAAAGCCGATAAACTCATCTTT.

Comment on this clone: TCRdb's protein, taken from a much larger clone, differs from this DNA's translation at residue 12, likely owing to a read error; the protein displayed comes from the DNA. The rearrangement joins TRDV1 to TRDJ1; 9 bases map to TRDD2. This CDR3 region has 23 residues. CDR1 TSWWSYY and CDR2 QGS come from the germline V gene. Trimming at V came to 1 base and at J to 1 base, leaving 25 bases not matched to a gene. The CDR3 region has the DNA TGTGCTCTTGGGGAACCTCCTCCTTCCTACTACCGGGGGATCCCTACGGGCACCGATAAACTCATCTTT. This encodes CALGEPPPSYYRGIPTGTDKLIF.

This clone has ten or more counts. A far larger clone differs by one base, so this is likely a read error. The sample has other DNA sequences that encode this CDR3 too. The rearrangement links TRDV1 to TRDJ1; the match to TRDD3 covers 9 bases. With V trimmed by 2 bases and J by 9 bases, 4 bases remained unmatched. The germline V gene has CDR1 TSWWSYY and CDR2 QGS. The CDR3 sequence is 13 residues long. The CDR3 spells CALGEELGDELIF. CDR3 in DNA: TGTGCTCTTGGGGAAGAGCTGGGGGATGAACTCATCTTT.

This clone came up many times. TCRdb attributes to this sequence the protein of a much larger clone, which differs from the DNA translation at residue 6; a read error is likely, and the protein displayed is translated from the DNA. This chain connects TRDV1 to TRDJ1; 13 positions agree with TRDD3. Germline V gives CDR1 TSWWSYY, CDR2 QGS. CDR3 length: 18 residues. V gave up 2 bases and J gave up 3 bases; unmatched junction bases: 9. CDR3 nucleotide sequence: TGTGCTCTTGGGGAAGCACCCGTACTGGGGGATACGCCCGATAAACTCATCTTT. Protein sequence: CALGEAPVLGDTPDKLIF.

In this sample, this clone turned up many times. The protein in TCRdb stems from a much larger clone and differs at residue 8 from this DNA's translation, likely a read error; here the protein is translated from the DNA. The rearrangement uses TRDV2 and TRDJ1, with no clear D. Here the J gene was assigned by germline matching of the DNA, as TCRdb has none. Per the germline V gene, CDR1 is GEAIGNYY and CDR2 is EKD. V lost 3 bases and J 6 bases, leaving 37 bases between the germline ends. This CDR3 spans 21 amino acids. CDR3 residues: CACDPITLEGSSPGPLNKLIF. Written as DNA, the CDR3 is TGTGCCTGTGACCCAATAACGCTTGAGGGTTCGAGCCCGGGGCCTCTTAATAAACTCATCTTT.

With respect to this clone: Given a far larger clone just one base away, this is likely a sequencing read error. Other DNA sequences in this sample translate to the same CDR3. The CDR3 sequence is CALGEAGLHLGDEVRRPLYTDKLIF. For the CDR3, the DNA is TGTGCCCTTGGGGAAGCGGGCCTACACCTGGGGGATGAAGTGAGGAGGCCATTGTACACCGATAAACTCATCTTT. The chain couples TRDV1 to TRDJ1; 9 nucleotides agree with TRDD3. The J gene was missing in TCRdb and was found by matching the end of the DNA to germline. In germline, CDR1 is TSWWSYY, CDR2 QGS. The CDR3 length is 25 residues.